These 9 T cell receptor beta chains share one sample of origin, sequenced in a study of cytomegalovirus exposure and HLA in healthy donors. PCR primers comprised 60 Vbeta and 13 Jbeta primers. TCRdb's copy holds only in-frame clones and misses some; the assay was immunoSEQ multiplex PCR. Among some 160,000 clones, 75% to 80% were seen once, and the ten largest hold 1.7%. The sequenced material came from PBMCs. These receptors were collected from a woman aged 25 to 39 in good health and CMV-seronegative.

The chain is built from TRBV27 and TRBJ2-3, with 7 bases aligning to TRBD1. The length of the CDR3 is 14 residues. CDR1 MNHEY and CDR2 SMNVEV come from the germline V gene (reference sequence). The J segment lost 4 bases and the V segment lost 0 bases, leaving 1 base of the junction unmatched. The CDR3 region has the DNA TGTGCCAGCAGTTTATCTCAGGGGGCAGATACGCAGTATTTT. This sequence encodes CASSLSQGADTQYF.

The chain has TRBV5-1 and TRBJ2-2; D ambiguous. The CDR3 covers 15 residues. Trimming removed 0 bases at V and 0 bases at J, with 6 bases between. Germline CDR1 and CDR2: SGHRS and YFSETQ. CDR3 amino acids: CASSLGVTNTGELFF. As DNA, the CDR3 is TGCGCCAGCAGCTTGGGAGTTACGAACACCGGGGAGCTGTTTTTT.

This clone was found once. The rearrangement joins TRBV4-3 to TRBJ1-4, with 8 bases lining up with TRBD1. V was clipped by 1 base and J by 8 bases; unmatched bases: 12. Per germline, CDR1 LGHNA and CDR2 YSLEER. The CDR3 spans 17 residues. For the CDR3, the DNA is TGCGCCAGCAGCCAAGGAGGGGGCCGACAGGGGAGGGAAAAACTGTTTTTT. Translating it yields CASSQGGGRQGREKLFF.

The chain is built from TRBV7-8 and TRBJ2-3; TRBD2 matches at 9 bases. The trim removed 5 bases at V and 0 bases at J, leaving 12 bases unmatched. This CDR3 has 18 residues. The V gene's germline CDR1 is SGHVS and CDR2 FQNEAQ. CDR3 coding DNA: TGTGCCAGCAGCAAACGGGGCGGGGGGGTATCTAGCACAGATACGCAGTATTTT. Translation gives CASSKRGGGVSSTDTQYF.

The rearrangement links TRBV2 to TRBJ1-2, with unresolved D. The CDR3 has 12 residues. CDR1 is SNHLY, CDR2 FYNNEI, per germline. The V end was cut by 6 bases, the J end by 4 bases, with 9 bases between. The CDR3 DNA is TGTGCCAGCAGATCCGAGGGCTATGGCTACACCTTC. Encoded protein: CASRSEGYGYTF.

The V and J genes are TRBV18 and TRBJ1-5; D may be TRBD1 (5 bases). CDR1 is KGHSH and CDR2 is LQKENI in the germline V gene. This CDR3 has 16 residues. Trimming took 2 bases from V and 7 from J, leaving 18 bases between them. CDR3: CASSPVLGRGDQPQHF. CDR3 DNA: TGTGCCAGCTCACCAGTCCTCGGACGGGGGGACCAGCCCCAGCATTTT. Using reference TRBV18 and TRBJ1-5 for the parts outside the CDR3, the full variable domain is NAGVMQNPRHLVRRRGQEARLRCSPMKGHSHVYWYRQLPEEGLKFMVYLQKENIIDESGMPKERFSAEFPKEGPSILRIQQVVRGDSAAYFCASSPVLGRGDQPQHFGDGTRLSIL.

This chain joins TRBV18 and TRBJ1-2; 10 bases are shared with TRBD1. Germline CDR1 KGHSH, CDR2 LQKENI. V was pared by 6 bases and J by 4 bases, with 17 bases of the junction left unmatched. The CDR3 consists of 18 residues. The chain's CDR3 is CASSRRGTGVSYGYGYTF. In DNA form, the CDR3 reads TGTGCCAGCTCCCGAAGGGGGACAGGGGTGTCCTATGGCTATGGCTACACCTTC.

The V call is TRBV2, the J call TRBJ2-5, with a possible D match to TRBD1 (5 bases). Germline V CDR1 and CDR2: SNHLY, FYNNEI. The CDR3 loop spans 13 amino acids. Trimming took off 6 bases at V and 4 bases at J, with 12 bases between the two ends. The CDR3 here is CASRSDSRETQYF. The CDR3 DNA reads TGTGCCAGCAGAAGCGACAGTCGAGAGACCCAGTACTTC.

The chain couples TRBV9 to TRBJ2-3; TRBD2 is a possible D gene (6 bases). Germline V CDR1 and CDR2: SGDLS, YYNGEE. CDR3 size: 15 residues. The V gene lost 4 bases and the J gene lost 2 bases, with 14 bases spanning the gap. The CDR3 nucleotides are TGTGCCAGCAGCCTACTGGCGGGGCACACAGATACGCAGTATTTT. Translated: CASSLLAGHTDTQYF. Using reference TRBV9 and TRBJ2-3 for the parts outside the CDR3, the full variable domain is DSGVTQTPKHLITATGQRVTLRCSPRSGDLSVYWYQQSLDQGLQFLIQYYNGEERAKGNILERFSAQQFPDLHSELNLSSLELGDSALYFCASSLLAGHTDTQYFGPGTRLTVL.